The clone carrying this T cell receptor (beta chain) appeared a few times. The sample originates from a study of shared T cell receptors in the human thymus. The table came from immunoSEQ multiplex PCR; TCRdb's copy has only in-frame clones and leaves some out. This table has hundreds of thousands of clones, approximately 78% appearing once. These data also formed part of another study, on human thymus T cells. Per that study: Across thymic and blood repertoires, the usage of V and J genes appeared to be biased.

Sequencing used thymocytes. The clonotype was recovered from a boy less than two years old with a congenital heart defect.

The CDR3 DNA follows: TGTGCCAGCAGCTTCACGGGACAGGGGGCCGGGGATGGCTACACCTTC. The encoded protein is CASSFTGQGAGDGYTF. The J gene is TRBJ1-2, the V gene TRBV5-5, with TRBD1 identical over 12 bases. Germline values: CDR1 SGHKS, CDR2 YYEKEE (reference sequence). V was pared by 2 bases and J by 6 bases, with 8 bases of the junction left unmatched. The CDR3 has 16 amino acids.